The 22 T cell receptor beta chains below were found in one sample sequenced in a study of blood T cells in healthy people across ages. For the second PCR, which ran for 7 to 11 cycles, a sample-barcoded 5' primer and a J-beta primer mix were used. TCRdb fed the 5' RACE reads into MiXCR, producing one record per CDR3 protein. The sample shows 1.5 million to 2 million distinct CDR3 sequences, under 30% of them seen only once. The sample was blood. Every receptor here comes from a woman aged 25 to 39 in good health.

This clonotype was found once. A read error may produce the germline difference seen at one junction end. The chain employs TRBV6-6 and TRBJ1-5; D remains ambiguous. In germline, CDR1 is MNHNY, CDR2 SVGAGI (reference sequence). The CDR3 is 16 amino acids. CDR3 sequence: CASSHGRRPGNRPQHF. The DNA of the CDR3 is TGTGCCAGCAGCCATGGTCGGCGCCCGGGCAATCGGCCCCAGCATTTT.

This clonotype came up many times. The chain combines TRBV20-1 with TRBJ2-3, with 10 bases aligning to TRBD2. This CDR3 spans 16 amino acids. CDR1 is DFQATT, CDR2 SNEGSKA, per germline (reference sequence). The V segment lost 5 bases and the J segment 1 base; nucleotides outside the gene matches: 9. CDR3 DNA sequence: TGCAGTGCTGGCCGGATAGCGGGAGGCCGCACAGATACGCAGTATTTT. Protein: CSAGRIAGGRTDTQYF.

This clonotype turned up a few times. The chain carries TRBV20-1 and TRBJ2-7; 7 nucleotides line up with TRBD2. The CDR3 totals 16 residues. Germline V CDR1 and CDR2: DFQATT, SNEGSKA (reference sequence). Trimming removed 5 bases from V and 10 bases from J; junction bases left unmatched: 23. CDR3 region: CSAGPSDRPSGASQYF. The CDR3 coding sequence is TGCAGTGCTGGACCTTCGGACCGACCTAGCGGCGCCTCCCAGTACTTC.

About this clonotype: This may be a read error: a much more frequent sequence differs by one nucleotide. J is TRBJ2-3 and V is TRBV29-1, with 7 positions matching TRBD1. Looked up from germline, CDR1 is SQVTM and CDR2 is ANQGSEA. The CDR3 runs 14 residues. The CDR3 reads CSVETGTTTDMQYF. CDR3 nucleotide sequence: TGCAGCGTAGAGACAGGGACAACCACAGATATGCAGTATTTT.

The V call is TRBV4-1, the J call TRBJ2-3, with 9 bases lining up with TRBD2. This CDR3 has 18 residues. The germline V gene has CDR1 MGHRA and CDR2 YSYEKL. Trimming at V came to 2 bases and at J to 0 bases, leaving 9 bases not matched to a gene. CDR3 residues: CASSQYQRGESSTDTQYF. The CDR3 DNA reads TGCGCCAGCAGCCAATATCAGCGGGGGGAGTCAAGCACAGATACGCAGTATTTT.

This clonotype came up a few times. The chain employs TRBV4-1 and TRBJ2-7; 7 bases agree with TRBD1. Germline values: CDR1 MGHRA, CDR2 YSYEKL. This CDR3 spans 15 amino acids. The V and J ends lost 2 bases and 2 bases, in that order; junction bases with no gene match: 6. The CDR3 region has the DNA TGCGCCAGCAGCCAAAAGACAGGGTTTACCTACGAGCAGTACTTC. It specifies CASSQKTGFTYEQYF.

The chain is built from TRBV6-6 and TRBJ2-3; TRBD1 might be the D (5 bases). V was clipped by 10 bases and J by 3 bases, with 11 bases between them. Germline values: CDR1 MNHNY, CDR2 SVGAGI (reference sequence). The length of the CDR3 is 12 residues. The CDR3, as DNA: TGTGCCACTCAGGGTGGGACAGATACGCAGTATTTT. Its protein product is CATQGGTDTQYF.

J is TRBJ1-5 and V is TRBV28; the D gene is possibly TRBD1 (6 bases). V was cut by 6 bases and J by 1 base, with 13 bases left in between. Germline V gene data show CDR1 as MDHEN and CDR2 as SYDVKM. The CDR3 consists of 15 residues. The CDR3 reads CASRGWGASNQPQHF. The CDR3 nucleotides are TGTGCCAGCAGGGGCTGGGGGGCGAGCAATCAGCCCCAGCATTTT.

About this clonotype itself: This could be a read error, since a much larger clone is one nucleotide away. This chain uses TRBV14 with TRBJ2-7; D remains ambiguous. Trimming removed 1 base from V and 7 bases from J, with 20 bases in between. The CDR3 consists of 16 residues. CDR1 SGHDN and CDR2 FVKESK come from the germline V gene. The CDR3 sequence: CASSQGAGRLNNEQYF. The CDR3 region has the DNA TGTGCCAGCAGCCAAGGGGCAGGACGTTTAAACAATGAGCAGTACTTC.

A single count supports this clonotype. V and J are TRBV6-6 and TRBJ2-1, with D possibly matching TRBD2 (6 bases). The V gene's germline CDR1 is MNHNY and CDR2 SVGAGI (reference sequence). V was cut by 7 bases and J by 7 bases, with 20 bases left in between. The CDR3 is 15 amino acids. The CDR3 DNA sequence: TGTGCCAGCACCGCTACGGAGGGACGGAGAAATGAGCAGTTCTTC. The encoded protein is CASTATEGRRNEQFF.

The chain has TRBV5-1 and TRBJ2-1, with 8 positions matching TRBD2. J lost 7 bases, V lost 3 bases, and 9 bases had no gene match. This CDR3 contains 15 residues. Germline assignment: CDR1 SGHRS and CDR2 YFSETQ. The chain's CDR3 is CASSYQAGDRNEQFF. Here the CDR3 DNA reads TGCGCCAGCAGCTACCAAGCGGGAGATCGAAATGAGCAGTTCTTC.

The sample holds a few counts of this clonotype. The junction differs from germline at one of its ends, possibly a read error. The CDR3 spells CASASGGNHPQHF. The CDR3 DNA sequence: TGCGCCAGCGCTTCGGGGGGCAATCACCCCCAGCATTTT. The V and J genes are TRBV5-1 and TRBJ1-5; TRBD1 might be the D (6 bases). From germline, CDR1 is SGHRS and CDR2 YFSETQ. This CDR3 comprises 13 residues.

This chain links TRBV3-1 with TRBJ2-2; TRBD2 matches 10 bases. With 6 bases clipped from V and 1 base from J, the junction kept 2 bases outside the gene matches. Looked up from germline, CDR1 is LGHDT and CDR2 is YNNKEL (reference sequence). CDR3 length: 15 amino acids. The CDR3 DNA is TGTGCCAGCAGACCTAGCGGGGGGAACACCGGGGAGCTGTTTTTT. Protein product: CASRPSGGNTGELFF. The full variable domain, its missing parts supplied by reference TRBV3-1 and TRBJ2-2, is DTAVSQTPKYLVTQMGNDKSIKCEQNLGHDTMYWYKQDSKKFLKIMFSYNNKELIINETVPNRFSPKSPDKAHLNLHINSLELGDSAVYFCASRPSGGNTGELFFGEGSRLTVL.

The DNA for the CDR3 is TGTGCCAGCAGTTTGACAGAGTATAGCAATCAGCCCCAGCATTTT. It is translated as CASSLTEYSNQPQHF. This chain links TRBV2 with TRBJ1-5, with D perhaps TRBD1 (5 bases). The germline V gene has CDR1 SNHLY and CDR2 FYNNEI. Trimming shortened V by 5 bases and J by 0 bases, and 11 bases separated the two germline ends. This CDR3 is built from 15 residues.

This clonotype has at least ten counts. The genes are TRBV7-2 and TRBJ2-5; TRBD2 matches 8 bases. Germline trimming cut 4 bases from V and 3 bases from J; bases unmatched to any gene: 13. Looked up from germline, CDR1 is SGHTA and CDR2 is FQGNSA. CDR3 length: 17 amino acids. The CDR3 region is CASSSNRGAGAEETQYF. DNA for the CDR3: TGTGCCAGCAGCTCCAATAGGGGAGCGGGAGCGGAAGAGACCCAGTACTTC.

This clonotype was observed at least ten times. The chain has TRBV6-2 or TRBV6-3 and TRBJ2-7, with D perhaps TRBD1 (6 bases). This CDR3 contains 14 residues. From germline, CDR1 is MNHEY and CDR2 SVGEGT. V lost 7 bases and J lost 1, with 14 bases in between. The CDR3 coding sequence is TGTGCCAGCACCCCCGCGACAGGATCCTACGAGCAGTACTTC. Protein product: CASTPATGSYEQYF.

On this clonotype: A read error is possible here, since a much larger clone lies one base away. This chain joins TRBV3-1 and TRBJ1-2; no clear D gene. The V gene lost 0 bases and the J gene lost 10 bases, with 6 bases spanning the gap. Germline V CDR1 and CDR2: LGHDT, YNNKEL (reference sequence). The CDR3 covers 11 residues. The CDR3 region is CASSQDGAYTF. CDR3 DNA: TGTGCCAGCAGCCAAGATGGCGCCTACACCTTC.

There are a few counts of this clonotype. The gene calls are TRBV2 and TRBJ2-7; weak D call: TRBD1 (6 bases). V lost 5 bases, J lost 2 bases, and 13 bases lay in between. CDR1 and CDR2 from the germline V gene are SNHLY and FYNNEI. CDR3 size: 14 residues. CDR3 DNA sequence: TGTGCCAGCAGTCTCCGGGACAACACCTACGAGCAGTACTTC. Translated, it gives CASSLRDNTYEQYF.

This rearrangement joins TRBV12-3 or TRBV12-4 to TRBJ2-7, with 10 bases lining up with TRBD2. V gave up 3 bases and J gave up 4 bases; unmatched junction bases: 12. This CDR3 has 17 residues. CDR3 nucleotides: TGTGCCAGCAGTTTTAGCGGGGGGATGACGTTAAGATACGAGCAGTACTTC. Protein product: CASSFSGGMTLRYEQYF.

V usage is TRBV20-1 and J usage is TRBJ1-4; no firm D call. The CDR3 covers 16 residues. Germline V CDR1 and CDR2: DFQATT, SNEGSKA (reference sequence). Trimming stripped 1 base from V and 5 bases from J, with 17 bases between. As DNA, the CDR3 is TGCAGTGCTAGAGGGGCGGCGGAACTTTTGAATGAAAAACTGTTTTTT. Residues: CSARGAAELLNEKLFF.

This chain connects TRBV28 to TRBJ2-3; D unclear. Trimming removed 6 bases from V and 3 bases from J, with 19 bases in between. In germline, CDR1 is MDHEN, CDR2 SYDVKM. The CDR3 is 16 amino acids. The CDR3 sequence: CASSPLRALGTDTQYF. CDR3 DNA sequence: TGTGCCAGCAGCCCACTCCGGGCCTTGGGTACAGATACGCAGTATTTT.

V and J are TRBV4-3 and TRBJ1-2, with a tentative D call TRBD1 (5 bases). Germline CDR1 reads LGHNA; CDR2 reads YSLEER. V was shortened by 0 bases and J by 5 bases, with 25 bases between the two germline ends. This CDR3 spans 19 amino acids. The CDR3 loop is CASSQESGADRRGLYGYTF. In DNA, the CDR3 is TGCGCCAGCAGCCAAGAGAGCGGAGCTGACAGACGAGGCTTGTATGGCTACACCTTC.